This TCR beta chain was identified in a study of blood T cell repertoires in COVID-19. In the study overall: COVID-19 samples, acute and convalescent, were from the United States, Italy and Spain.

The CDR3 runs to 16 residues. V was pared by 2 bases and J by 5 bases, with 12 bases of the junction left unmatched. The germline gives CDR1 MNHEY, CDR2 SVGAGI. As originally analysed: Estimation of nucleated cell counts relied on the amplification of reference gene primers. Data came from immunoSEQ multiplex PCR; TCRdb stores just in-frame clones and leaves some out. The V and J calls and clone size are taken from that table; D and trimming were inferred from the DNA. The sample lists tens of thousands of clones; around 83% were seen once. Sequencing used peripheral blood. This sequence originates from a man aged 35 to 55 with active COVID-19. The chain employs TRBV6-5 and TRBJ2-7, with 7 bases identical to TRBD2. The CDR3 sequence: CASSYARQGGLNEQYF. In DNA form, the CDR3 reads TGTGCCAGCAGTTACGCCCGGCAGGGAGGGCTCAACGAGCAGTACTTC.